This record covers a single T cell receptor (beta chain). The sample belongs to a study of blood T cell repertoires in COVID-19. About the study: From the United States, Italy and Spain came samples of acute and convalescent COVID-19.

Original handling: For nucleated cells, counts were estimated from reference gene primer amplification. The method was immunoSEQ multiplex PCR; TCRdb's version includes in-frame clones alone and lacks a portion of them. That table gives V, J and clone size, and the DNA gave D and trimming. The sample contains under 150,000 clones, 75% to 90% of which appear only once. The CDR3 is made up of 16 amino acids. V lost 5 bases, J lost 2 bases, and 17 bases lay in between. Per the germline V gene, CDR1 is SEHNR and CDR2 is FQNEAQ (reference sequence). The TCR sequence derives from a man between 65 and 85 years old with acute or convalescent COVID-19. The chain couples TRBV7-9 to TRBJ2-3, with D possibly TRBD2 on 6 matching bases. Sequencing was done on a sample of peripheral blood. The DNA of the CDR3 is TGTGCCAGCAGCAACGAGCGGGTTACCGACACAGATACGCAGTATTTT. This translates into CASSNERVTDTDTQYF.